This is a list of T cell receptor beta chains from one sample in a study of immune evolution from preneoplasia to lung adenocarcinoma. Clones were read by immunoSEQ multiplex PCR, and TCRdb kept only the in-frame ones, dropping some. The repertoire holds tens of thousands of clones, with roughly four fifths as singletons. Sequencing input: FFPE invasive lung adenocarcinoma tissue. Receptor source: a person aged 55-75 years with lung adenocarcinoma. CDR3s include the opening cysteine and the closing phenylalanine or tryptophan. The order of the fields is V gene, CDR3 length, clone size, D gene, J gene, CDR3 protein, CDR3 DNA. The D gene is left open where the match is weak. Not every row has a clone size; where given, it reads once, few, many or a size class.

>TRBV7-9|17|once|.|TRBJ2-2
CASSLSLATALTGELFF
TGTGCCAGCAGCTTGAGTCTAGCAACCGCGCTTACCGGGGAGCTGTTTTTT
>TRBV6-1|13|medium-sized|.|TRBJ2-7
CASTERGVSEQYF
TGTGCCAGCACGGAGAGGGGAGTCTCCGAGCAGTACTTC
>TRBV30|12|.|.|TRBJ2-3
CAWSVGGDTQYF
TGTGCCTGGAGTGTCGGGGGAGATACGCAGTATTTT
>TRBV28|14|.|.|TRBJ2-7
CASSSEGRSYEQYF
TGTGCCAGCAGTTCCGAGGGAAGGAGCTACGAGCAGTACTTC
>TRBV5-1|17|.|TRBD2|TRBJ2-1
CASSLGTLASGANEQFF
TGCGCCAGCAGCCTAGGGACCCTTGCTAGCGGGGCTAATGAGCAGTTCTTC
>TRBV6-6|13|.|.|TRBJ1-5
CASSYSENQPQHF
TGTGCCAGCAGTTACTCAGAGAATCAGCCCCAGCATTTT
>TRBV5-6|11|.|.|TRBJ2-1
CASSLRAEQFF
TGTGCCAGCAGCCTACGAGCAGAGCAGTTCTTC
>TRBV7-9|15|few|.|TRBJ2-5
CASSPSRVGQETQYF
TGTGCCAGCAGCCCCTCTAGGGTAGGGCAAGAGACCCAGTACTTC
>TRBV19|13|once|TRBD2|TRBJ2-3
CASSSGSTDTQYF
TGTGCCAGTAGTAGCGGGAGTACAGATACGCAGTATTTT
>TRBV28|11|.|.|TRBJ2-7
CASSLRYEQYF
TGTGCCAGCAGTCTCCGATACGAGCAGTACTTC
>TRBV30|11|.|.|TRBJ1-2
CAWSVSRGYTF
TGTGCCTGGAGTGTATCGAGAGGCTACACCTTC
>TRBV6-5|14|.|.|TRBJ1-4
CASSYRATDEKLFF
TGTGCCAGCAGTTACCGGGCCACGGACGAAAAACTGTTTTTT
>TRBV28|19|.|TRBD1|TRBJ2-7
CASIPPLGTGYIASYEQYF
TGTGCCAGCATTCCCCCACTCGGGACAGGGTATATTGCAAGCTACGAGCAGTACTTC
>TRBV9|14|large|TRBD1|TRBJ2-1
CASTGTGGHNEQFF
TGTGCCAGCACCGGGACAGGGGGACACAATGAGCAGTTCTTC
>TRBV2|17|.|TRBD2|TRBJ2-5
CASSEGTSGRAWETQYF
TGTGCCAGCAGTGAAGGGACTAGCGGGAGGGCCTGGGAGACCCAGTACTTC
>TRBV28|14|once|.|TRBJ1-2
CASTTQGKPYGYTF
TGTGCCAGCACCACACAGGGCAAACCCTATGGCTACACCTTC
>TRBV9|15|.|.|TRBJ1-2
CASSARTPPSGGYTF
TGTGCCAGCAGCGCCCGGACACCTCCCTCGGGGGGCTACACCTTC
>TRBV19|14|few|.|TRBJ1-5
CASSIGRGGQPQHF
TGTGCCAGTAGTATAGGTAGGGGTGGCCAGCCCCAGCATTTT
>TRBV7-9|15|.|.|TRBJ2-3
CASSLAGESTDTQYF
TGTGCCAGCAGCTTAGCGGGGGAAAGTACAGATACGCAGTATTTT
>TRBV4-1|16|.|TRBD2|TRBJ2-4
CASSQSGGLAKNIQYF
TGCGCCAGCAGCCAATCGGGGGGGTTGGCCAAAAACATTCAGTACTTC
>TRBV2|11|few|TRBD1|TRBJ2-7
CASRLQGEQYF
TGTGCCAGCAGATTACAGGGGGAGCAGTACTTC
>TRBV9|15|once|.|TRBJ2-7
CASSGGAEPYYEQYF
TGTGCCAGCAGCGGAGGGGCGGAGCCCTACTACGAGCAGTACTTC